The 20 T cell receptor beta chains presented below share a single source sample, sequenced in a study of shared clonotypes between healthy human individuals (dated by TCRdb to 2018 to 2021). CD8 naive samples consisted of CD45RO-negative cells that were positively selected for CCR7, yielding a CD45RA+CCR7+ population without TemRA cells. Receptor libraries were prepared by the immunoSEQ multiplex PCR assay. TCRdb obtained this table from immuneACCESS and retained in-frame rearrangements with V and J assigned. These tables miss some clones; where compared with another copy, unresolved V genes account for less than half of the shortfall, and the remainder is unexplained. This sample is represented by around 2.1 million clones; 90% to 95% of them were singletons. Over 1.5% of the sample is in the top ten clones. The sample comprised naive CD8+ T cells from PBMCs. The cell subset or site tag for this specimen amounts to: CD45RA+CCR7+. The receptors shown here come from a man between 18 and 29 years old in good health. Some clones in this sample may be carry-over from other donors' samples.

The chain employs TRBV27 and TRBJ2-1; the match to TRBD2 covers 7 bases. The germline gives CDR1 MNHEY, CDR2 SMNVEV (reference sequence). J was trimmed by 4 bases and V by 3 bases; bases with no gene match: 3. This CDR3 is 14 amino acids long. Here the CDR3 reads CASSFGTTYNEQFF. DNA for the CDR3: TGTGCCAGCAGTTTCGGGACTACTTACAATGAGCAGTTCTTC.

With regard to this clone: The sample carries other DNA sequences with the same CDR3. The CDR3 loop is CASSQGYGYTF. The CDR3 region has the DNA TGCGCCAGCAGCCAAGGCTATGGCTACACCTTC. The chain links TRBV4-1 to TRBJ1-2, with D unclear. Trimming removed 1 base from V and 4 bases from J, with 1 base in between. Germline CDR1 is MGHRA and CDR2 is YSYEKL. This CDR3 comprises 11 residues.

The chain has TRBV5-6 and TRBJ1-4; TRBD1 aligns across 8 bases. This CDR3 comprises 14 residues. The germline gives CDR1 SGHDT, CDR2 YYEEEE. V shed 4 bases, J shed 8 bases, and the junction held 7 bases outside the gene matches. The CDR3 DNA sequence: TGTGCCAGCAGCCAAGGACAGGGCTGGGAAAAACTGTTTTTT. Translated, it gives CASSQGQGWEKLFF.

This clone was seen a single time. V gene TRBV27 combines with J gene TRBJ2-3; 7 bases align to TRBD2. The CDR3 consists of 15 residues. Germline V gene data show CDR1 as MNHEY and CDR2 as SMNVEV (reference sequence). J gave up 2 bases and V 3 bases, and 5 bases lay outside the gene matches. In DNA form, the CDR3 reads TGTGCCAGCAGTTTTAGCCGGGAGGACACAGATACGCAGTATTTT. Its protein product is CASSFSREDTDTQYF.

V is TRBV13 and J is TRBJ2-7; D not resolved. CDR1 PRHDT and CDR2 FYEKMQ come from the germline V gene (reference sequence). The ends were cut back, 0 bases at V and 5 bases at J, with 11 bases in the middle. CDR3 length: 14 amino acids. As DNA, the CDR3 is TGTGCCAGCAGCTTAGGCGCCCAGTCCCACGAGCAGTACTTC. The encoded protein is CASSLGAQSHEQYF.

This chain joins TRBV10-3 and TRBJ2-3; D tentatively fits TRBD1 or TRBD2 (5 bases each). CDR1 ENHRY and CDR2 SYGVKD come from the germline V gene. The CDR3 has 15 amino acids. The V and J ends lost 3 bases and 3 bases respectively, with 13 bases between them. CDR3 region: CAISDEGFATDTQYF. CDR3 DNA sequence: TGTGCCATCAGTGATGAGGGGTTCGCGACAGATACGCAGTATTTT.

V is TRBV2 and J is TRBJ2-1, with 8 bases matching TRBD2. From germline, CDR1 is SNHLY and CDR2 FYNNEI. The CDR3 loop spans 13 amino acids. The CDR3 region is CALAGNNYNEQFF. CDR3 nucleotide sequence: TGTGCGTTAGCGGGGAACAATTACAATGAGCAGTTCTTC. Using reference TRBV2 and TRBJ2-1 for the parts outside the CDR3, the full variable domain is EPEVTQTPSHQVTQMGQEVILRCVPISNHLYFYWYRQILGQKVEFLVSFYNNEISEKSEIFDDQFSVERPDGSNFTLKIRSTKLEDSAMYFCALAGNNYNEQFFGPGTRLTVL.

The V gene is TRBV19, the J gene TRBJ2-7; 7 bases fit TRBD1. The germline gives CDR1 LNHDA, CDR2 SQIVND (reference sequence). The CDR3 runs to 14 residues. V shed 3 bases, J shed 5 bases, and the junction held 7 bases outside the gene matches. CDR3 sequence reads: CASSMSRGSDEQYF. CDR3 in DNA: TGTGCCAGTAGTATGAGCAGGGGGTCGGACGAGCAGTACTTC.

This clone was picked up a small number of times. Distinct nucleotide sequences in the sample also encode this CDR3. The chain uses TRBV29-1 and TRBJ2-1; 7 nucleotides align to TRBD2. The V gene's germline CDR1 is SQVTM and CDR2 ANQGSEA. The CDR3 runs to 13 residues. V shed 2 bases and J 2 bases; nucleotides not matched to a gene: 0. CDR3 region: CSVELAAYNEQFF. The CDR3 nucleotides read TGCAGCGTTGAACTAGCGGCCTACAATGAGCAGTTCTTC.

This clone was recorded once. The chain joins TRBV14 to TRBJ1-2; D not resolved. Germline-derived CDR1 and CDR2 are SGHDN and FVKESK. The CDR3 is 13 amino acids. The V end was cut by 4 bases, the J end by 4 bases, with 10 bases between. CDR3 DNA: TGTGCCAGCAGCCTCGACACCCTCTATGGCTACACCTTC. It specifies CASSLDTLYGYTF.

On this clone: This specimen includes other DNA sequences encoding the same CDR3. The chain has TRBV6-5 and TRBJ2-2, with unresolved D. The CDR3 consists of 11 residues. Germline CDR1 reads MNHEY; CDR2 reads SVGAGI. V lost 4 bases to trimming and J lost 5 bases, with 2 bases between them. CDR3 in DNA: TGTGCCAGCAGTTTAACCGGGGAGCTGTTTTTT. Its protein is CASSLTGELFF.

This rearrangement joins TRBV5-4 to TRBJ2-1, with a possible D match to TRBD2 (5 bases). In germline, CDR1 is SGHNT, CDR2 YYREEE (reference sequence). The ends were cut back, 0 bases at V and 9 bases at J, with 7 bases in the middle. There are 12 residues in the CDR3. CDR3 protein: CASSLARVEQFF. DNA for the CDR3: TGTGCCAGCAGCTTGGCGAGGGTTGAGCAGTTCTTC.

The V and J genes are TRBV7-6 and TRBJ2-1; D might be TRBD2 (5 bases). Germline V CDR1 and CDR2: SGHVS, FNYEAQ. The CDR3 consists of 12 residues. V was clipped by 2 bases and J by 10 bases, with 9 bases between them. Here the CDR3 reads CASSLSGWEQFF. CDR3 in DNA: TGTGCCAGCAGCTTAAGCGGATGGGAGCAGTTCTTC.

J is TRBJ2-7 and V is TRBV29-1; D gene uncertain. The CDR3 has 13 amino acids. The V and J ends lost 4 bases and 3 bases respectively, with 13 bases between them. The V gene's germline CDR1 is SQVTM and CDR2 ANQGSEA. The CDR3, as DNA: TGCAGCGTTGCTTTCGTTGGGTTCTACGAGCAGTACTTC. Translated, it gives CSVAFVGFYEQYF.

The chain links TRBV6-5 to TRBJ1-1; unclear D gene. Trimming shortened V by 8 bases and J by 3 bases, and 13 bases separated the two germline ends. Germline values: CDR1 MNHEY, CDR2 SVGAGI. The CDR3 spans 13 residues. The CDR3: CASRTMLDTEAFF. The CDR3 DNA reads as TGTGCCAGCCGAACCATGCTGGACACTGAAGCTTTCTTT.

This clone has a single count. The genes are TRBV11-2 and TRBJ2-7, with D unresolved. This CDR3 region has 13 residues. From germline, CDR1 is SGHAT and CDR2 FQNNGV. The V gene lost 8 bases and the J gene lost 3 bases, with 14 bases spanning the gap. As DNA, the CDR3 is TGTGCCAGCCGGCTGGATGGGGACTACGAGCAGTACTTC. Its protein is CASRLDGDYEQYF. Based on the CDR3 plus reference TRBV11-2 and TRBJ2-7, the full variable domain is EAGVAQSPRYKIIEKRQSVAFWCNPISGHATLYWYQQILGQGPKLLIQFQNNGVVDDSQLPKDRFSAERLKGVDSTLKIQPAKLEDSAVYLCASRLDGDYEQYFGPGTRLTVT.

This chain connects TRBV10-1 to TRBJ2-5; 8 bases are a match to TRBD2. Germline CDR1 WNHNN, CDR2 SYGVQD (reference sequence). The CDR3 consists of 15 residues. V was pared by 0 bases and J by 3 bases, with 3 bases of the junction left unmatched. The CDR3 loop is CASSESGAGEETQYF. The CDR3 DNA reads TGCGCCAGCAGTGAGTCCGGAGCGGGAGAAGAGACCCAGTACTTC.

This clone was seen a handful of times. The V call is TRBV29-1, the J call TRBJ1-2; D call uncertain. The length of the CDR3 is 12 residues. V was shortened by 3 bases and J by 5 bases, with 10 bases between the two germline ends. Looked up from germline, CDR1 is SQVTM and CDR2 is ANQGSEA. CDR3 nucleotides: TGCAGCGTTGACAGCTACTCATATGGCTACACCTTC. Translating it yields CSVDSYSYGYTF.

This chain links TRBV7-2 with TRBJ2-3; either TRBD1 or TRBD2 may fit D (6 bases each). The V end was cut by 5 bases, the J end by 2 bases, with 23 bases between. The V gene's germline CDR1 is SGHTA and CDR2 FQGNSA. The CDR3 consists of 18 residues. Here the CDR3 DNA reads TGTGCCAGCAGCCCTAAGGATAGGGGGGCAACCTCCACAGATACGCAGTATTTT. It is translated as CASSPKDRGATSTDTQYF.

A single count supports this clone. The V call is TRBV4-3, the J call TRBJ2-5; D is undetermined. This CDR3 comprises 15 residues. Trimming pared 0 bases from V and 4 bases from J, leaving 12 bases between. CDR1 and CDR2 from the germline V gene are LGHNA and YSLEER. CDR3 DNA sequence: TGCGCCAGCAGCCAAGATAGCAAGTTGATAGAGACCCAGTACTTC. Its translation: CASSQDSKLIETQYF.